These T cell receptor beta chains were read from a single sample in a study of resident and recirculating memory T cells in vitiligo. The protocol was immunoSEQ multiplex PCR, while the TCRdb copy is restricted to in-frame clones and leaves out a portion. The sample consists of 75,000 to 85,000 clones, 90% to 95% of them appearing once. The sample consisted of blood. The receptors stem from a male donor with vitiligo. CDR3s include the opening cysteine and the closing phenylalanine or tryptophan. Each record gives: V gene, J gene, clone size, D gene, CDR3 DNA, CDR3 protein. The D gene is left open where the match is weak. The size of a clone is reported for some rows only, either as once, few or many, or as a class for expanded clones.

v_call: TRBV29-1; j_call: TRBJ2-2; clone_size: once; d_call: NA; cdr3_nt: TGCAGCGTTGAGATGGCGGAGGGGGCTTACACCGGGGAGCTGTTTTTT; cdr3_aa: CSVEMAEGAYTGELFF
v_call: TRBV5-8; j_call: TRBJ1-5; clone_size: NA; d_call: NA; cdr3_nt: TGTGCCAGCAGCCCCGGGCCGGGGGATCAGCCCCAGCATTTT; cdr3_aa: CASSPGPGDQPQHF
v_call: TRBV28; j_call: TRBJ2-6; clone_size: NA; d_call: NA; cdr3_nt: TGTGCCAGCAGTCTAGTAGGGGGTTCTGGGGCCAACGTCCTGACTTTC; cdr3_aa: CASSLVGGSGANVLTF
v_call: TRBV19; j_call: TRBJ2-1; clone_size: NA; d_call: TRBD2; cdr3_nt: TGTGCCAGTAGTGTCCCCTTACTAGCGGGGTTATACAATGAGCAGTTCTTC; cdr3_aa: CASSVPLLAGLYNEQFF
v_call: TRBV19; j_call: TRBJ1-5; clone_size: many; d_call: NA; cdr3_nt: TGTGCCAGTAGTATCCGCGACCAGGTAGTCGGCCAGCCCCAGCATTTT; cdr3_aa: CASSIRDQVVGQPQHF
v_call: TRBV14; j_call: TRBJ2-7; clone_size: NA; d_call: TRBD2; cdr3_nt: TGTGCCAGCAGCCTTTTAGCGGGACGAGTAGGGGAGCAGTACTTC; cdr3_aa: CASSLLAGRVGEQYF
v_call: TRBV7-8; j_call: TRBJ1-2; clone_size: NA; d_call: NA; cdr3_nt: TGTGCCAGCAGCGTAGGACATTCTGGCTACACCTTC; cdr3_aa: CASSVGHSGYTF
v_call: TRBV7-2; j_call: TRBJ2-6; clone_size: NA; d_call: NA; cdr3_nt: TGTGCCAGCAGCCCCCGGGCAGGGCAATTTTTCTCTGGGGCCAACGTCCTGACTTTC; cdr3_aa: CASSPRAGQFFSGANVLTF
v_call: TRBV5-1; j_call: TRBJ1-2; clone_size: NA; d_call: NA; cdr3_nt: TGCGCCAGCAGCTCAACCGGGATCCGCGTTGGCTACACCTTC; cdr3_aa: CASSSTGIRVGYTF
v_call: TRBV4-2; j_call: TRBJ1-3; clone_size: NA; d_call: NA; cdr3_nt: TGTGCCAGCAGCCAAGATTGGTGGGGCAACGAAAACACCATATATTTT; cdr3_aa: CASSQDWWGNENTIYF
v_call: TRBV28; j_call: TRBJ1-1; clone_size: NA; d_call: NA; cdr3_nt: TGTGCCAGCTGCCTCGGGGGAGGAACTGAAGCTTTCTTT; cdr3_aa: CASCLGGGTEAFF
v_call: TRBV2; j_call: TRBJ2-1; clone_size: NA; d_call: NA; cdr3_nt: TGTGCCAGCAGTGAAGGTAGGGGCCTACGGGATGAGCAGTTCTTC; cdr3_aa: CASSEGRGLRDEQFF
v_call: TRBV28; j_call: TRBJ1-2; clone_size: NA; d_call: NA; cdr3_nt: TGTGCCAGCAGCTTCCGTCCTCAGGGTAGCTATGGCTACACCTTC; cdr3_aa: CASSFRPQGSYGYTF
v_call: TRBV10-3; j_call: TRBJ2-2; clone_size: once; d_call: TRBD2; cdr3_nt: TGTGCCATCAGTGAGTCCAGCGGGAGCCGGGGCGGGGAGCTGTTTTTT; cdr3_aa: CAISESSGSRGGELFF
v_call: TRBV28; j_call: TRBJ2-7; clone_size: NA; d_call: TRBD2; cdr3_nt: TGTGCCAGCAGCCGGACTAGCGGTTCCTACGAGCAGTACTTC; cdr3_aa: CASSRTSGSYEQYF
v_call: TRBV9; j_call: TRBJ2-2; clone_size: NA; d_call: TRBD2; cdr3_nt: TGTGCCAGCACGAAGTCGGGAGCGGGAGGCGCCGGGGAGCTGTTTTTT; cdr3_aa: CASTKSGAGGAGELFF
v_call: TRBV6-1; j_call: TRBJ2-7; clone_size: NA; d_call: TRBD2; cdr3_nt: TGTGCCAGCAGTGACCTAGCGGGAGGCACAAATTACGAGCAGTACTTC; cdr3_aa: CASSDLAGGTNYEQYF
v_call: TRBV7-8; j_call: TRBJ2-7; clone_size: NA; d_call: TRBD2; cdr3_nt: TGTGCCAGCAGCCTAGAAAGGGCGGGAGCCGTCTACGAGCAGTACTTC; cdr3_aa: CASSLERAGAVYEQYF
v_call: TRBV27; j_call: TRBJ2-2; clone_size: NA; d_call: NA; cdr3_nt: TGTGCCAGCAGTTTATCGACGGGGAGCACCGGGGAGCTGTTTTTT; cdr3_aa: CASSLSTGSTGELFF
v_call: TRBV11-2; j_call: TRBJ1-3; clone_size: NA; d_call: TRBD1; cdr3_nt: TGTGCCAGCAGCCTCACAGGGGGGACTCCATCCTCTGGAAACACCATATATTTT; cdr3_aa: CASSLTGGTPSSGNTIYF
v_call: TRBV29-1; j_call: TRBJ2-7; clone_size: NA; d_call: NA; cdr3_nt: TGCAGCGTTATTGGACCCGGGGTCTACGAGCAGTACTTC; cdr3_aa: CSVIGPGVYEQYF
v_call: TRBV6-6; j_call: TRBJ2-1; clone_size: few; d_call: NA; cdr3_nt: TGTGCCAGCAGTTACCGAGAGGTACAGTTCTTC; cdr3_aa: CASSYREVQFF
v_call: TRBV10-3; j_call: TRBJ2-4; clone_size: NA; d_call: TRBD1; cdr3_nt: TGTGCCATCAGGGAGGGACAGGGGGCGGAAAACATTCAGTACTTC; cdr3_aa: CAIREGQGAENIQYF
v_call: TRBV2; j_call: TRBJ2-1; clone_size: NA; d_call: NA; cdr3_nt: TGTGCCAGCAGTGAGGATGGGACTCGCTACAATGAGCAGTTCTTC; cdr3_aa: CASSEDGTRYNEQFF
v_call: TRBV18; j_call: TRBJ2-5; clone_size: NA; d_call: TRBD2; cdr3_nt: TGTGCCAGCTCACCACCGGTGGCTAGCGGGAGGCGGAGAGAGACCCAGTACTTC; cdr3_aa: CASSPPVASGRRRETQYF
v_call: TRBV6-5; j_call: TRBJ2-1; clone_size: NA; d_call: NA; cdr3_nt: TGTGCCAGCTCCATGTCCTGGACACACTATGAGCAGTTCTTC; cdr3_aa: CASSMSWTHYEQFF
v_call: TRBV10-3; j_call: TRBJ1-3; clone_size: NA; d_call: TRBD1; cdr3_nt: TGTGCCACCGGGGACAGGGGGTCTGGAAACACCATATATTTT; cdr3_aa: CATGDRGSGNTIYF
v_call: TRBV11-2; j_call: TRBJ2-5; clone_size: NA; d_call: TRBD1; cdr3_nt: TGTGCCAGCAGCTTAGCCCGGGGACAGGGTGTTCGCGTGGAGACCCAGTACTTC; cdr3_aa: CASSLARGQGVRVETQYF
v_call: TRBV28; j_call: TRBJ1-5; clone_size: few; d_call: TRBD1; cdr3_nt: TGTGCCAGCAGAGGGGGCAAGGGTTGGAATCAGCCCCAGCATTTT; cdr3_aa: CASRGGKGWNQPQHF
v_call: TRBV6-6; j_call: TRBJ2-3; clone_size: NA; d_call: TRBD2; cdr3_nt: TGTGCCAGCAGCGGTTACGGTAGCGGGTCCACAGATACGCAGTATTTT; cdr3_aa: CASSGYGSGSTDTQYF
v_call: TRBV7-9; j_call: TRBJ1-4; clone_size: few; d_call: NA; cdr3_nt: TGTGCCAGCAGCTTAGGGCGGGGACTGTTTTTT; cdr3_aa: CASSLGRGLFF
v_call: TRBV4-3; j_call: TRBJ2-6; clone_size: few; d_call: NA; cdr3_nt: TGCGCCAGCAGCCGGGGGGAGTTCTCTGGGGCCAACGTCCTGACTTTC; cdr3_aa: CASSRGEFSGANVLTF
v_call: TRBV5-1; j_call: TRBJ2-7; clone_size: NA; d_call: TRBD2; cdr3_nt: TGCGCCAGCAGCTTTACTAGCGTTTTTGGGGTCGAGCAGTACTTC; cdr3_aa: CASSFTSVFGVEQYF
v_call: TRBV29-1; j_call: TRBJ2-5; clone_size: once; d_call: TRBD1; cdr3_nt: TGCAGCGTGGTGGGACAGGGGAGGGCCCAGTACTTC; cdr3_aa: CSVVGQGRAQYF
v_call: TRBV5-1; j_call: TRBJ2-7; clone_size: NA; d_call: TRBD1; cdr3_nt: TGCGCCAGCAGCTTAACAGGGGATGCCTACGAGCAGTACTTC; cdr3_aa: CASSLTGDAYEQYF
v_call: TRBV7-9; j_call: TRBJ2-3; clone_size: NA; d_call: TRBD2; cdr3_nt: TGTGCCAGCAGTCACTCCAATCCGGGACTAGCGGGACTCACAGATACGCAGTATTTT; cdr3_aa: CASSHSNPGLAGLTDTQYF
v_call: TRBV5-4; j_call: TRBJ1-1; clone_size: NA; d_call: NA; cdr3_nt: TGTGCCAGCAGCTTATCGAGGGCTGAAGCTTTCTTT; cdr3_aa: CASSLSRAEAFF
v_call: TRBV29-1; j_call: TRBJ2-1; clone_size: NA; d_call: TRBD2; cdr3_nt: TGCAGCGTTGATGGCGGGAGGCCTAGCTCCTACAATGAGCAGTTCTTC; cdr3_aa: CSVDGGRPSSYNEQFF
v_call: TRBV7-8; j_call: TRBJ2-5; clone_size: NA; d_call: NA; cdr3_nt: TGTGCCAGCAGCGGACAGTACCAAGAGACCCAGTACTTC; cdr3_aa: CASSGQYQETQYF
v_call: TRBV28; j_call: TRBJ2-7; clone_size: NA; d_call: TRBD1; cdr3_nt: TGTGCCAGCAGTTTATCCGGGGACAGGGAGGACGAGCAGTACTTC; cdr3_aa: CASSLSGDREDEQYF
v_call: TRBV6-1; j_call: TRBJ1-1; clone_size: NA; d_call: NA; cdr3_nt: TGTGCCAGCAGTTCCTTGTCGGGTACTGAAGCTTTCTTT; cdr3_aa: CASSSLSGTEAFF
v_call: TRBV25-1; j_call: TRBJ2-7; clone_size: NA; d_call: TRBD1; cdr3_nt: TGTGCCAGCAGCGTTACGGGACAGGGGGGGTACGAGCAGTACTTC; cdr3_aa: CASSVTGQGGYEQYF
v_call: TRBV2; j_call: TRBJ2-7; clone_size: NA; d_call: TRBD1; cdr3_nt: TGTGCCAGCACTAAAACAGGGGGGATATCCTACGAGCAGTACTTC; cdr3_aa: CASTKTGGISYEQYF